What follows is one T cell receptor (beta chain) and its context. The source of the sample is a study of T cell changes during pregnancy in multiple sclerosis. This CDR3 is 18 amino acids long. From germline, CDR1 is MNHEY and CDR2 SMNVEV (reference sequence). Germline trimming cut 5 bases from V and 4 bases from J; bases unmatched to any gene: 17. The table came from immunoSEQ multiplex PCR; TCRdb's copy has only in-frame clones and leaves some out. The top ten hold 0.75% to 0.95% of the sample, which has more than 95,000 clones, roughly nine tenths seen once. The TCR was taken from a female donor with multiple sclerosis, enrolled in a pregnancy study. This material consisted of peripheral blood, taken after pregnancy. The V and J genes are TRBV27 and TRBJ1-2, with 9 bases aligning to TRBD1. CDR3 coding DNA: TGTGCCAGCAGTCCCCACCGGGGACAGGGCCCCAGGGGCTATGGCTACACCTTC. It encodes CASSPHRGQGPRGYGYTF.